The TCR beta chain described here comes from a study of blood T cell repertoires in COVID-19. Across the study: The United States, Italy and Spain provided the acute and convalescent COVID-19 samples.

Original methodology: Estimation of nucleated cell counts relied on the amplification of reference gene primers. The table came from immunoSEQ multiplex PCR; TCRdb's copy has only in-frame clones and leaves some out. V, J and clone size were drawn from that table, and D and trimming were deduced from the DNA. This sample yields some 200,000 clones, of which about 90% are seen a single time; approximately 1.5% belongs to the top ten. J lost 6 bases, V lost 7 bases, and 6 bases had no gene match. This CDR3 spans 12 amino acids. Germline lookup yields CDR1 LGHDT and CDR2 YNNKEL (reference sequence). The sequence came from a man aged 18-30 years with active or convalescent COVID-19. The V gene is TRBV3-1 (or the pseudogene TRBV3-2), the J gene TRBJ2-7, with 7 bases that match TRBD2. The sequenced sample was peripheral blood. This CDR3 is CASIRTSFEQYF. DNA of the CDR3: TGTGCCAGCATCCGGACTAGTTTCGAGCAGTACTTC.